One sample yielded the 18 T cell receptor beta chains listed below, sequenced in a study of cytomegalovirus exposure and HLA in healthy donors. Amplification used 60 Vbeta primers and 13 Jbeta primers. Assay: immunoSEQ multiplex PCR; the TCRdb copy retains only in-frame clones and omits some. The sample has tens of thousands of clones, around 80% seen once. The specimen was PBMCs. The receptors were gathered from a woman aged 18 to 35 in good health and CMV-seronegative.

In this sample, this clone turned up a few times. CDR3 loop: CASSPIGQGAETQYF. The CDR3 DNA is TGTGCCAGCAGCCCTATTGGCCAGGGGGCCGAGACCCAGTACTTC. The chain has TRBV5-4 and TRBJ2-5; TRBD1 matches 8 bases. Germline V gene sequence: CDR1 SGHNT, CDR2 YYREEE (reference sequence). With 4 bases clipped from V and 5 bases from J, the junction kept 10 bases outside the gene matches. The CDR3 is 15 amino acids.

The genes are TRBV5-5 and TRBJ2-7; 7 bases map to TRBD1. With V trimmed by 2 bases and J by 3 bases, 8 bases remained unmatched. The CDR3 totals 15 residues. Germline V gene sequence: CDR1 SGHKS, CDR2 YYEKEE (reference sequence). The CDR3 region has the DNA TGTGCCAGCAGCTTACTTGGACAGGCGAACTACGAGCAGTACTTC. It codes for CASSLLGQANYEQYF.

The chain couples TRBV11-1 to TRBJ2-4; D possibly corresponds to TRBD2 (6 bases). V was pared by 5 bases and J by 8 bases, with 13 bases between. Germline values: CDR1 SGHAT, CDR2 FQDESV (reference sequence). The CDR3 totals 13 residues. As DNA, the CDR3 is TGTGCCAGCAGCAGACGTCCTAGCGACATTCAGTACTTC. This gives the protein CASSRRPSDIQYF. Full variable domain (outside the CDR3, taken from reference TRBV11-1 and TRBJ2-4): EAEVAQSPRYKITEKSQAVAFWCDPISGHATLYWYRQILGQGPELLVQFQDESVVDDSQLPKDRFSAERLKGVDSTLKIQPAELGDSAMYLCASSRRPSDIQYFGAGTRLSVL.

The gene calls are TRBV7-2 and TRBJ1-5; D call uncertain. Trimming removed 5 bases at V and 7 bases at J, with 12 bases between. The CDR3 extends over 13 amino acids. Germline assignment: CDR1 SGHTA and CDR2 FQGNSA. CDR3 in DNA: TGTGCCAGCAGCCTGACTACTTTCCAGCCCCAGCATTTT. Protein: CASSLTTFQPQHF.

The rearrangement links TRBV14 to TRBJ2-7; D may be TRBD1 (7 bases). Germline V gives CDR1 SGHDN, CDR2 FVKESK. With 6 bases removed from V and 3 bases from J, the gap between germline ends came to 12 bases. CDR3 size: 13 residues. CDR3 loop: CASSQGGGYEQYF. The CDR3 nucleotides are TGTGCCAGCAGTCAGGGGGGAGGCTACGAGCAGTACTTC.

This rearrangement joins TRBV13 to TRBJ2-7; 8 nucleotides match TRBD1. The length of the CDR3 is 15 residues. V dropped 5 bases and J dropped 2; count of bases not matched to a gene: 8. Germline-derived CDR1 and CDR2 are PRHDT and FYEKMQ (reference sequence). The CDR3 DNA reads as TGTGCCAGCAGCCCGCCGGACAGGGCTACCTACGAGCAGTACTTC. Its translation: CASSPPDRATYEQYF.

The chain combines TRBV19 with TRBJ1-6; 7 bases agree with TRBD1. With 6 bases clipped from V and 0 bases from J, the junction kept 5 bases outside the gene matches. This CDR3 spans 16 amino acids. Germline V gives CDR1 LNHDA, CDR2 SQIVND (reference sequence). CDR3 loop: CASSADRSSYNSPLHF. Here the CDR3 DNA reads TGTGCCAGTAGCGCGGACAGGAGCTCCTATAATTCACCCCTCCACTTT.

The V gene is TRBV28, the J gene TRBJ2-2, with a possible D match to TRBD1 (6 bases). Germline assignment: CDR1 MDHEN and CDR2 SYDVKM. V was shortened by 7 bases and J by 5 bases, with 23 bases between the two germline ends. The CDR3 runs 17 residues. The chain's CDR3 is CASTTIVGTSSTGELFF. As DNA, the CDR3 is TGTGCCAGCACCACTATAGTCGGGACAAGTTCAACCGGGGAGCTGTTTTTT.

V usage is TRBV25-1 and J usage is TRBJ2-3; 10 nucleotides agree with TRBD1. The trim removed 6 bases at V and 0 bases at J, leaving 6 bases unmatched. This CDR3 is built from 16 residues. Per germline, CDR1 MGHDK and CDR2 SYGVNS. The CDR3 bases are TGTGCCAGCAGACCCGGGACAGGGGATAGCACAGATACGCAGTATTTT. It codes for CASRPGTGDSTDTQYF. Looking up the rest from reference TRBV25-1 and TRBJ2-3 gives the full variable domain: EADIYQTPRYLVIGTGKKITLECSQTMGHDKMYWYQQDPGMELHLIHYSYGVNSTEKGDLSSESTVSRIRTEHFPLTLESARPSHTSQYLCASRPGTGDSTDTQYFGPGTRLTVL.

The chain has TRBV30 and TRBJ2-3; D is undetermined. The length of the CDR3 is 13 residues. Trimming shortened V by 2 bases and J by 3 bases, and 9 bases separated the two germline ends. CDR1 and CDR2 (germline): GTSNPN, SVGIG (reference sequence). The CDR3, as DNA: TGTGCCTGGAGTCCCAGGTGGACAGATACGCAGTATTTT. It specifies CAWSPRWTDTQYF.

V and J are TRBV18 and TRBJ1-2, with D maybe TRBD1 (6 bases). V dropped 3 bases and J dropped 7 bases, with 18 bases sitting between them. This CDR3 has 15 amino acids. CDR1 is KGHSH and CDR2 is LQKENI in the germline V gene. CDR3 amino acids: CASSPRQERVCGYTF. CDR3 nucleotide sequence: TGTGCCAGCTCACCTCGACAGGAGAGGGTCTGTGGCTACACCTTC.

V gene TRBV28 combines with J gene TRBJ1-2, with D possibly being TRBD1 (6 bases). The CDR3 extends over 13 amino acids. The germline V gene encodes CDR1 MDHEN and CDR2 SYDVKM. The V gene lost 3 bases and the J gene lost 8 bases, with 13 bases spanning the gap. The CDR3 sequence: CASSFLATGGYTF. CDR3 DNA: TGTGCCAGCAGTTTCCTCGCGACAGGAGGCTACACCTTC.

This chain links TRBV5-1 with TRBJ1-5, with 9 bases identical to TRBD1. There are 16 residues in the CDR3. Looked up from germline, CDR1 is SGHRS and CDR2 is YFSETQ. The junction had 5 bases not matched to a gene; V was cut back by 0 bases and J by 4 bases. Written as DNA, the CDR3 is TGCGCCAGCAGCTTGGGGGGGGACAGGGAAAATCAGCCCCAGCATTTT. Translating gives CASSLGGDRENQPQHF.

This clone appeared a few times. The rearrangement uses TRBV5-1 and TRBJ2-3, with 9 bases aligning to TRBD1. The length of the CDR3 is 14 residues. Germline V gene data show CDR1 as SGHRS and CDR2 as YFSETQ. V lost 7 bases, J lost 2 bases, and 5 bases stayed unmatched. CDR3 in DNA: TGCGCCAGCCGGACAGGGGAGTACACAGATACGCAGTATTTT. It yields the protein CASRTGEYTDTQYF.

V gene TRBV27 combines with J gene TRBJ2-3; D gene ambiguous. V was pared by 5 bases and J by 7 bases, with 16 bases between. The germline V gene has CDR1 MNHEY and CDR2 SMNVEV (reference sequence). This CDR3 has 14 residues. CDR3 sequence reads: CASSLSPYANTQYF. CDR3 DNA: TGTGCCAGCAGTCTTTCCCCCTACGCCAATACGCAGTATTTT.

The rearrangement uses TRBV28 and TRBJ1-1; no clear D gene. The CDR3 runs 13 residues. With 3 bases removed from V and 2 bases from J, the gap between germline ends came to 7 bases. The germline V gene has CDR1 MDHEN and CDR2 SYDVKM. The CDR3 DNA is TGTGCCAGCAGTTTCGGGAGAAACACTGAAGCTTTCTTT. This translates into CASSFGRNTEAFF. Looking up the rest from reference TRBV28 and TRBJ1-1 gives the full variable domain: DVKVTQSSRYLVKRTGEKVFLECVQDMDHENMFWYRQDPGLGLRLIYFSYDVKMKEKGDIPEGYSVSREKKERFSLILESASTNQTSMYLCASSFGRNTEAFFGQGTRLTVV.

As concerns this clone: This sample also contains other DNA sequences that code for the same CDR3. J is TRBJ2-7 and V is TRBV4-1; 10 bases line up with TRBD2. The germline V gene encodes CDR1 MGHRA and CDR2 YSYEKL. V lost 1 base and J lost 4; bases outside the gene matches: 1. The length of the CDR3 is 14 residues. The CDR3 DNA reads TGCGCCAGCAGCCAAGGGACTAGCGGTTACGAGCAGTACTTC. Translation: CASSQGTSGYEQYF.

This clone was seen more than once but under ten times. This chain uses TRBV6-6 with TRBJ1-4, with 10 bases aligning to TRBD1. CDR3 length: 16 residues. Germline loops: CDR1 MNHNY, CDR2 SVGAGI (reference sequence). J lost 8 bases, V lost 2 bases, and 8 bases had no gene match. For the CDR3, the DNA is TGTGCCAGCAGTTACCGACAGGGGGCGATAGAGGAAAAACTGTTTTTT. Amino acid sequence: CASSYRQGAIEEKLFF.